The rows below give T cell receptor beta chains drawn from one sample of a study of blood T cell repertoires in COVID-19. Assay used: immunoSEQ multiplex PCR; TCRdb lists only in-frame clones, some missing. The data contain roughly 300,000 clones, approximately 83% of them singletons. The sequenced sample consisted of peripheral blood. The receptors stem from a human donor in a cohort sampled during active COVID-19. The conserved cysteine and the conserved F or W are not part of the CDR3 here. Each record gives: D gene, J gene, V gene, CDR3 protein. D genes are given only for firm matches.

D gene: NA
J gene: TRBJ1-5
V gene: TRBV6-2/TRBV6-3
CDR3 protein: ASSYSAGRNNQPQH

D gene: NA
J gene: TRBJ2-1
V gene: TRBV28
CDR3 protein: ASSLEAPSRNEQF

D gene: NA
J gene: TRBJ1-2
V gene: TRBV9
CDR3 protein: ASSTGHRLRYGYT

D gene: TRBD1
J gene: TRBJ1-5
V gene: TRBV5-8
CDR3 protein: ASSKLQGAARYSNQPQH

D gene: TRBD1
J gene: TRBJ2-7
V gene: TRBV18
CDR3 protein: ASSPDRVGEQY

D gene: NA
J gene: TRBJ2-6
V gene: TRBV5-1
CDR3 protein: ASSLAGPLDRTGANVLT

D gene: NA
J gene: TRBJ1-4
V gene: TRBV5-1
CDR3 protein: ASRYQGGTNEKLF

D gene: NA
J gene: TRBJ1-1
V gene: TRBV30
CDR3 protein: AWGPWNTEAF

D gene: NA
J gene: TRBJ1-4
V gene: TRBV27
CDR3 protein: ASSPQGLGEKLF

D gene: NA
J gene: TRBJ1-3
V gene: TRBV7-9
CDR3 protein: ASSRPGGSSGNTIY

D gene: TRBD2
J gene: TRBJ2-7
V gene: TRBV6-5
CDR3 protein: ASSSIAGGRYEQY

D gene: TRBD1
J gene: TRBJ1-3
V gene: TRBV19
CDR3 protein: ASSIFGTGVPWSSGNTIY

D gene: NA
J gene: TRBJ2-1
V gene: TRBV2
CDR3 protein: ASSPTDNEQF

D gene: NA
J gene: TRBJ1-5
V gene: TRBV18
CDR3 protein: ASSLGGGQPQH

D gene: TRBD1
J gene: TRBJ2-3
V gene: TRBV5-1
CDR3 protein: ASSLRGTGSTDTQY

D gene: NA
J gene: TRBJ1-6
V gene: TRBV19
CDR3 protein: ASSIRGNNSPLH

D gene: TRBD2
J gene: TRBJ2-1
V gene: TRBV5-8
CDR3 protein: ASSHPPGLAGGNEQF

D gene: NA
J gene: TRBJ1-4
V gene: TRBV4-3
CDR3 protein: ASSQAGQRSEKLF

D gene: NA
J gene: TRBJ1-2
V gene: TRBV5-6
CDR3 protein: ASSLGPTESNYGYT

D gene: TRBD1
J gene: TRBJ1-2
V gene: TRBV11-2
CDR3 protein: ASSLGQGVSTDGYT

D gene: TRBD2
J gene: TRBJ2-7
V gene: TRBV11-2
CDR3 protein: ASSLVTSGIPYEQY

D gene: NA
J gene: TRBJ2-1
V gene: TRBV1
CDR3 protein: TSGSVGNEQF

D gene: TRBD2
J gene: TRBJ2-5
V gene: TRBV7-2
CDR3 protein: ASSEPGLAGRAGTQY

D gene: TRBD1
J gene: TRBJ1-1
V gene: TRBV9
CDR3 protein: ASRGQGAGNTEAF

D gene: NA
J gene: TRBJ2-7
V gene: TRBV20-1
CDR3 protein: SASPGSSYEQY

D gene: NA
J gene: TRBJ2-7
V gene: TRBV9
CDR3 protein: ASSVTGRTYEQY

D gene: NA
J gene: TRBJ1-2
V gene: TRBV5-1
CDR3 protein: ASSSQGSYGYT

D gene: NA
J gene: TRBJ2-1
V gene: TRBV27
CDR3 protein: ASSSPRSSPYNEQF

D gene: NA
J gene: TRBJ2-5
V gene: TRBV3-1/TRBV3-2
CDR3 protein: ASIQRETQY

D gene: NA
J gene: TRBJ2-5
V gene: TRBV14
CDR3 protein: ASSQAGETQY

D gene: TRBD1
J gene: TRBJ1-1
V gene: TRBV7-9
CDR3 protein: ASSVTGVNTEAF

D gene: TRBD2
J gene: TRBJ2-2
V gene: TRBV4-1
CDR3 protein: ASSFEVAGVGTGELF

D gene: NA
J gene: TRBJ1-5
V gene: TRBV6-5
CDR3 protein: ASSFRAGSNQPQH

D gene: NA
J gene: TRBJ1-5
V gene: TRBV7-2
CDR3 protein: ASSLEAGPWQPQH

D gene: NA
J gene: TRBJ2-1
V gene: TRBV5-5
CDR3 protein: ASSPQGLLNYNEQF

D gene: TRBD1
J gene: TRBJ2-7
V gene: TRBV19
CDR3 protein: ASSSFTGVGEQY

D gene: TRBD1
J gene: TRBJ1-2
V gene: TRBV19
CDR3 protein: ASSITQLTGPRGYT

D gene: TRBD1
J gene: TRBJ2-7
V gene: TRBV11-1
CDR3 protein: ASSLGTGSSYEQY

D gene: NA
J gene: TRBJ2-3
V gene: TRBV6-4
CDR3 protein: ASTLQGWDTDTQY

D gene: NA
J gene: TRBJ2-2
V gene: TRBV6-6
CDR3 protein: ASSYYLTPNTGELF

D gene: NA
J gene: TRBJ1-6
V gene: TRBV10-3
CDR3 protein: AISEGGTLIGSPLH

D gene: TRBD2
J gene: TRBJ2-7
V gene: TRBV7-2
CDR3 protein: ASSFSSSGAPYEQY

D gene: NA
J gene: TRBJ2-1
V gene: TRBV9
CDR3 protein: ASSVGLAEDEQF

D gene: TRBD2
J gene: TRBJ2-2
V gene: TRBV27
CDR3 protein: ASSSSPSGNTGELF

D gene: NA
J gene: TRBJ1-3
V gene: TRBV14
CDR3 protein: ASSQDLLSGSGNTIY

D gene: NA
J gene: TRBJ1-2
V gene: TRBV28
CDR3 protein: ASSLSGSAYGYT

D gene: TRBD2
J gene: TRBJ2-1
V gene: TRBV6-2/TRBV6-3
CDR3 protein: ASSSPSGNREF

D gene: TRBD1
J gene: TRBJ1-3
V gene: TRBV6-5
CDR3 protein: ASSYWTGSGNTIY

D gene: NA
J gene: TRBJ2-5
V gene: TRBV6-1
CDR3 protein: ASSEGLAETQY